This T cell receptor (beta chain) was retrieved from a study of OX40 agonist ivuxolimab in advanced cancers. Overall study: Participants averaged roughly 60 years of age (range about 23 to 90) and were less than 85% male. Partial responses occurred in Three dose-escalation patients, one with hepatocellular carcinoma and two with cutaneous melanoma. Prior checkpoint blockade (anti-PD-1, anti-PD-L1 or anti-CTLA-4) was permitted; about 40% had it.

Overall study findings and caveats: The study observed clonal expansion of CD4+ and CD8+ blood T cells by week 6 at 0.1 to 3.0 mg/kg.

Clones were sequenced by immunoSEQ multiplex PCR, and TCRdb holds only the in-frame ones, with some missing. Among around 80,000 clones listed, around 90% were seen once. As regards this clone: No antigen is known for it.

Germline V gene data show CDR1 as SGHNT and CDR2 as YYREEE (reference sequence). The germline V and J ends were trimmed by 0 bases and 6 bases, with 16 bases remaining between them. This CDR3 is 17 amino acids long. The sample here was CD4+ or CD8+ T cells sorted from blood, taken in a trial of the OX40 agonist ivuxolimab. The V gene is TRBV5-4, the J gene TRBJ1-6; TRBD1 is a possible D gene (5 bases). The source of this sequence is an adult with an advanced solid tumor such as melanoma, head and neck, liver or kidney cancer. The CDR3, as DNA: TGTGCCAGCAGCTTGGTTGCGGGGGGGATGATTAATTCACCCCTCCACTTT. Residues: CASSLVAGGMINSPLHF.